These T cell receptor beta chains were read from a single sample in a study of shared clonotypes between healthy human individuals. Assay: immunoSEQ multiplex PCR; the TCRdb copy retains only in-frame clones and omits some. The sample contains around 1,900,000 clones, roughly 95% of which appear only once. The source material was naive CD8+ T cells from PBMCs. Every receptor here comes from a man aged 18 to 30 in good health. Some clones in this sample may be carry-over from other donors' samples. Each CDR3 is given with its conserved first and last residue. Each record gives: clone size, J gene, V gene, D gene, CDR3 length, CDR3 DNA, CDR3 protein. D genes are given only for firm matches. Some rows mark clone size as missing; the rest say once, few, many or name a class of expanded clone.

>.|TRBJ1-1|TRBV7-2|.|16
TGTGCCAGCAGCTCGCCCGTCAGTCCTCCGAACACTGAAGCTTTCTTT
CASSSPVSPPNTEAFF
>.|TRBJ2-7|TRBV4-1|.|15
TGCGCCAGCAGCCAGCCGACAGGAGTAAGGGACGAGCAGTACTTC
CASSQPTGVRDEQYF
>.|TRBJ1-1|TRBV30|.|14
TGTGCCTGGAGAATACAGGGATGGAACACTGAAGCTTTCTTT
CAWRIQGWNTEAFF
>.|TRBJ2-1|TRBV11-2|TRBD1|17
TGTGCCAGCAGCTCTAAGGACAGGTCCTTCAGCTACAATGAGCAGTTCTTC
CASSSKDRSFSYNEQFF
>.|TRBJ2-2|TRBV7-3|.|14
TGTGCCAGCAGCCCCGGTTCTGGTACCGGGGAGCTGTTTTTT
CASSPGSGTGELFF
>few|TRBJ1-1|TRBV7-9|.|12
TGTGCCAGCAGCTTAGGGGTGTCTGAAGCTTTCTTT
CASSLGVSEAFF
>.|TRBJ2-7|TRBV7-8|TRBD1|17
TGTGCCAGCAGCTTAGGATATGGGACAGAGTATTTCTACGAGCAGTACTTC
CASSLGYGTEYFYEQYF
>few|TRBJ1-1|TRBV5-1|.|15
TGCGCCAGCAGCACGGGCCGGGAGAAGAACACTGAAGCTTTCTTT
CASSTGREKNTEAFF
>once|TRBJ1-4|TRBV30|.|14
TGTGCCTGGAGTACTGGACCAACTAATGAAAAACTGTTTTTT
CAWSTGPTNEKLFF
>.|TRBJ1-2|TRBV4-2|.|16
TGTGCCAGCAGCCAAGGGGGAGAGGGGGCTAACTATGGCTACACCTTC
CASSQGGEGANYGYTF
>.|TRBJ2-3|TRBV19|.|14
TGTGCCAGTAGTGGCCGGGCCATCACAGATACGCAGTATTTT
CASSGRAITDTQYF
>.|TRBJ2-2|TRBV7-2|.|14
TGTGCCAGCAGCCCCTCGGGTTACACCGGGGAGCTGTTTTTT
CASSPSGYTGELFF
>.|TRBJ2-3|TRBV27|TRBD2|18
TGTGCCAGCAGTCCGCTAGCGGGAGGACTTGCTAGCACAGATACGCAGTATTTT
CASSPLAGGLASTDTQYF
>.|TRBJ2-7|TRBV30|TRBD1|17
TGTGCCTGGAGTCACCCCGGACAGGGAATAAGGTCCTACGAGCAGTACTTC
CAWSHPGQGIRSYEQYF
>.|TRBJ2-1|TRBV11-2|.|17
TGTGCCAGCAGCTTGGGCCCTGGGGGCGGGAGCTACAATGAGCAGTTCTTC
CASSLGPGGGSYNEQFF
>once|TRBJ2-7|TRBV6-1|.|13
TGTGCCAGCAGTGACGGACTTGGCTACGAGCAGTACTTC
CASSDGLGYEQYF
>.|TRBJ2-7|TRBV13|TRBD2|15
TGTGCCAGCAGCCCAGCGGGAGGAGGGTCCTACGAGCAGTACTTC
CASSPAGGGSYEQYF
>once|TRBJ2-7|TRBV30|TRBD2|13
TGTGCCGGATTACTAGCGGGAGCTTACGAGCAGTACTTC
CAGLLAGAYEQYF
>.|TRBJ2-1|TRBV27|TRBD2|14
TGTGCCAGCAGCCCCGCTGGGGGGGTCAATGAGCAGTTCTTC
CASSPAGGVNEQFF
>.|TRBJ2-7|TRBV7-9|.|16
TGTGCCAGCAGCTCGATATCTAATAAAGATGCCCACGAGCAGTACTTC
CASSSISNKDAHEQYF
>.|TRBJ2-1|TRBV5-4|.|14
TGTGCCAGCAGCTTGGATTGGGCCCGCGGTGAGCAGTTCTTC
CASSLDWARGEQFF
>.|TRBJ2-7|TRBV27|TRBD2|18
TGTGCCAGCAGTTTATCTGGACTAGCGGGAGGATCATCCTACGAGCAGTACTTC
CASSLSGLAGGSSYEQYF
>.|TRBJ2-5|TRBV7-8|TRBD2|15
TGTGCCAGCAGCTTGGGGACTAGGATTAGAGAGACCCAGTACTTC
CASSLGTRIRETQYF